Listed here are 17 T cell receptor beta chains from one sample, sequenced in a study of blood T cell repertoires in COVID-19. TCRdb's copy holds only in-frame clones and misses some; the assay was immunoSEQ multiplex PCR. The sample includes about 190,000 clones, around 77% of them seen just once. The specimen was peripheral blood. The source is a man aged 60-69 years with active or convalescent COVID-19.

This sequence joins TRBV7-9 and TRBJ2-7; no clear D. Germline loops: CDR1 SEHNR, CDR2 FQNEAQ (reference sequence). V lost 1 base to trimming and J lost 5 bases, with 12 bases between them. There are 14 residues in the CDR3. The CDR3: CASSLVGRTNEQYF. CDR3 nucleotide sequence: TGTGCCAGCAGCTTAGTTGGCAGAACGAACGAGCAGTACTTC.

V is TRBV19 and J is TRBJ1-5, with unresolved D. CDR3 length equals 14 residues. Germline assignment: CDR1 LNHDA and CDR2 SQIVND (reference sequence). Trimming removed 6 bases from V and 3 bases from J, with 12 bases in between. In nucleotides, the CDR3 is TGTGCCAGTAGCCCCGTCGGGGTCAATCAGCCCCAGCATTTT. This encodes CASSPVGVNQPQHF.

This clone was picked up a small number of times. The same CDR3 is also encoded by other DNA sequences in this sample. The chain joins TRBV20-1 to TRBJ1-1; maybe TRBD1 (6 bases). V lost 3 bases to trimming and J lost 7 bases, with 12 bases between them. Per the germline V gene, CDR1 is DFQATT and CDR2 is SNEGSKA (reference sequence). The CDR3 is 12 amino acids. Here the CDR3 reads CSASSEGVEAFF. CDR3 coding DNA: TGCAGTGCTAGTTCAGAGGGGGTTGAAGCTTTCTTT.

This clone is a singleton in its sample. The V call is TRBV19, the J call TRBJ1-5, with TRBD1 matching over 8 bases. V lost 5 bases to trimming and J lost 2 bases; unmatched junction nucleotides: 8. Germline values: CDR1 LNHDA, CDR2 SQIVND (reference sequence). The length of the CDR3 is 16 residues. The CDR3 spells CASSPRTGFGNQPQHF. DNA of the CDR3: TGTGCCAGTAGTCCCCGGACAGGGTTCGGCAATCAGCCCCAGCATTTT.

The chain is built from TRBV27 and TRBJ2-1; a weak D match, TRBD2 (6 bases). The CDR3 spans 13 residues. V was pared by 4 bases and J by 4 bases, with 8 bases between. Germline V lookup: CDR1 MNHEY, CDR2 SMNVEV (reference sequence). The CDR3 region has the DNA TGTGCCAGCAGTTGGAGGGAATACAATGAGCAGTTCTTC. Encoded protein: CASSWREYNEQFF.

This chain links TRBV24-1 with TRBJ2-5; TRBD1 agrees at 7 bases. Germline V gene sequence: CDR1 KGHDR, CDR2 SFDVKD. Trimming removed 4 bases from V and 2 bases from J; junction bases left unmatched: 6. This CDR3 contains 15 residues. The CDR3 DNA reads as TGTGCCACCAGTGAACCGGGACAGTGGCAAGAGACCCAGTACTTC. It specifies CATSEPGQWQETQYF.

The chain links TRBV29-1 to TRBJ2-6, with unresolved D. This CDR3 region has 12 residues. Germline assignment: CDR1 SQVTM and CDR2 ANQGSEA. Trimming left V 7 bases short and J 1 base short, with 5 bases between. In DNA, the CDR3 is TGCAGCGCCTTTTCTGGGGCCAACGTCCTGACTTTC. Residues: CSAFSGANVLTF. The entire variable domain, with the rest obtained from reference TRBV29-1 and TRBJ2-6, is as follows: SAVISQKPSRDICQRGTSLTIQCQVDSQVTMMFWYRQQPGQSLTLIATANQGSEATYESGFVIDKFPISRPNLTFSTLTVSNMSPEDSSIYLCSAFSGANVLTFGAGSRLTVL.

The chain employs TRBV5-1 and TRBJ2-2, with 9 bases aligning to TRBD1. The germline V gene has CDR1 SGHRS and CDR2 YFSETQ. V shed 2 bases and J 4 bases; nucleotides not matched to a gene: 3. The CDR3 extends over 15 amino acids. The CDR3 here is CASSFGTGRTGELFF. The CDR3 region has the DNA TGCGCCAGCAGCTTTGGGACAGGGCGCACCGGGGAGCTGTTTTTT. Full variable domain (outside the CDR3, taken from reference TRBV5-1 and TRBJ2-2): KAGVTQTPRYLIKTRGQQVTLSCSPISGHRSVSWYQQTPGQGLQFLFEYFSETQRNKGNFPGRFSGRQFSNSRSEMNVSTLELGDSALYLCASSFGTGRTGELFFGEGSRLTVL.

The gene calls are TRBV5-4 and TRBJ2-3, with 7 nucleotides matching TRBD1. After removal of 4 bases from V and 2 bases from J, the junction contained 7 bases not matched to a gene. Germline CDR1 SGHNT, CDR2 YYREEE (reference sequence). This CDR3 has 15 residues. CDR3 residues: CASSPGTVLTDTQYF. In DNA, the CDR3 is TGTGCCAGCAGCCCCGGGACAGTTCTCACAGATACGCAGTATTTT.

This clone showed up just a few times. The chain employs TRBV27 and TRBJ1-1; 7 nucleotides line up with TRBD1. V lost 6 bases and J lost 1; bases outside the gene matches: 8. CDR3 size: 15 residues. Looked up from germline, CDR1 is MNHEY and CDR2 is SMNVEV (reference sequence). The chain's CDR3 is CASSLRDRPNTEAFF. The DNA for the CDR3 is TGTGCCAGCAGCTTACGGGACAGACCGAACACTGAAGCTTTCTTT.

This chain uses TRBV6-1 with TRBJ1-6, with 7 bases fitting TRBD1. The CDR3 covers 17 residues. Germline trimming cut 4 bases from V and 6 bases from J; bases unmatched to any gene: 12. The germline gives CDR1 MNHNS, CDR2 SASEGT. The CDR3 here is CASSGLDRVGRNSPLHF. The CDR3 DNA reads TGTGCCAGCAGTGGACTCGACAGGGTTGGGCGTAATTCACCCCTCCACTTT.

V and J are TRBV6-6 and TRBJ2-3; 10 bases are a match to TRBD2. The V and J ends lost 2 bases and 1 base, in that order; junction bases with no gene match: 3. CDR1 and CDR2 (germline): MNHNY, SVGAGI (reference sequence). The CDR3 extends over 16 amino acids. The CDR3 region is CASSYGTSVGTDTQYF. CDR3 nucleotides: TGTGCCAGCAGTTACGGGACTAGCGTGGGCACAGATACGCAGTATTTT.

Comments on this clone: The junction does not match germline at one end; this may be a read error. This chain uses TRBV19 with TRBJ2-1, with D maybe TRBD2 (5 bases). The germline V gene encodes CDR1 LNHDA and CDR2 SQIVND (reference sequence). The CDR3 has 16 residues. CDR3 sequence reads: CASSIDHPSSSNEQFF. DNA for the CDR3: TGTGCCAGTAGTATAGATCATCCTAGCTCCTCCAATGAGCAGTTCTTC.

J is TRBJ2-3 and V is TRBV18; possibly TRBD2 for D (5 bases). Germline V gene data show CDR1 as KGHSH and CDR2 as LQKENI. The CDR3 totals 11 residues. The V end was cut by 9 bases, the J end by 6 bases, with 10 bases between. The CDR3 DNA reads as TGTGCCAGGACACCGGGGGATACGCAGTATTTT. Its translation: CARTPGDTQYF. Full variable domain (rest looked up from reference TRBV18 and TRBJ2-3): NAGVMQNPRHLVRRRGQEARLRCSPMKGHSHVYWYRQLPEEGLKFMVYLQKENIIDESGMPKERFSAEFPKEGPSILRIQQVVRGDSAAYFCARTPGDTQYFGPGTRLTVL.

In this sample, this clone turned up once. This chain uses TRBV5-1 with TRBJ2-5; TRBD2 is a possible D gene (5 bases). This CDR3 contains 15 residues. V lost 1 base, J lost 2 bases, and 12 bases lay in between. In germline, CDR1 is SGHRS, CDR2 YFSETQ. As DNA, the CDR3 is TGCGCCAGCAGCTTGTTTCGGCTAGCACAAGAGACCCAGTACTTC. This translates into CASSLFRLAQETQYF.

The CDR3 region is CASSLDPLAGVGSYNEQFF. CDR3 DNA: TGTGCCAGCAGCTTAGACCCACTAGCGGGAGTTGGCTCCTACAATGAGCAGTTCTTC. This chain connects TRBV7-2 to TRBJ2-1, with 11 bases lining up with TRBD2. This CDR3 comprises 19 residues. V was clipped by 1 base and J by 0 bases; unmatched bases: 8. Per the germline V gene, CDR1 is SGHTA and CDR2 is FQGNSA.

The chain couples TRBV19 to TRBJ2-7, with TRBD1 matching 8 bases. V lost 3 bases to trimming and J lost 2 bases; unmatched junction nucleotides: 0. Germline V lookup: CDR1 LNHDA, CDR2 SQIVND (reference sequence). This CDR3 contains 13 residues. CDR3 sequence reads: CASSMGQAYEQYF. The CDR3 DNA reads as TGTGCCAGTAGTATGGGACAGGCCTACGAGCAGTACTTC.